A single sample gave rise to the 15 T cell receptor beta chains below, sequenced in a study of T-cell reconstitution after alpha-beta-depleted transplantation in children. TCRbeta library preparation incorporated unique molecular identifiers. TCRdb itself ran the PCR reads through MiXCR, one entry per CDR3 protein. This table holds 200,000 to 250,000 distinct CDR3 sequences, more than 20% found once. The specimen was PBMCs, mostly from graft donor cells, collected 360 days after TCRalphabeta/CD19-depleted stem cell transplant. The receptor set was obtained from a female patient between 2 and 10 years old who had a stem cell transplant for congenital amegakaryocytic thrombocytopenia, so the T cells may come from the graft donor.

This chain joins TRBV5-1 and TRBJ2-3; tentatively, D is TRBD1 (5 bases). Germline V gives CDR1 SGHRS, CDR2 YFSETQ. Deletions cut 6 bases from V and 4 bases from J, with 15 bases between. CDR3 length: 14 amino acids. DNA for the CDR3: TGCGCCAGCAACCAGGGCCCGATTCCAGATACGCAGTATTTT. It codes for CASNQGPIPDTQYF.

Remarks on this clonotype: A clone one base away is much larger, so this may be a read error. This chain's CDR3 is CASSQSSLAGVYEQYF. The CDR3 DNA reads TGCGCCAGCAGCCAATCGTCCCTAGCGGGAGTGTACGAGCAGTACTTC. This chain connects TRBV4-1 to TRBJ2-7, with 10 bases that match TRBD2. Germline V gene data show CDR1 as MGHRA and CDR2 as YSYEKL. The ends lost 2 bases at V and 4 bases at J; junction bases unmatched: 8. This CDR3 is built from 16 residues.

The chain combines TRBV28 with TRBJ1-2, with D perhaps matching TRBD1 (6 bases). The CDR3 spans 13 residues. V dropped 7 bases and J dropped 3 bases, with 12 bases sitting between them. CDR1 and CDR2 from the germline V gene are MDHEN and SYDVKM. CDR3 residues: CASKGGGDYGYTF. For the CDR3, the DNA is TGTGCCAGCAAAGGGGGAGGGGACTATGGCTACACCTTC.

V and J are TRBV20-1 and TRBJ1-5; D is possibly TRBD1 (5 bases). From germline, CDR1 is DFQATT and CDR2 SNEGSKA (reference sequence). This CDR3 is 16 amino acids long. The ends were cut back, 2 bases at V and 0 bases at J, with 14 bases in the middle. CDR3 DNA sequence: TGCAGTGCTAGAAAGTGGGGACGGATTAGCAATCAGCCCCAGCATTTT. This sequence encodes CSARKWGRISNQPQHF.

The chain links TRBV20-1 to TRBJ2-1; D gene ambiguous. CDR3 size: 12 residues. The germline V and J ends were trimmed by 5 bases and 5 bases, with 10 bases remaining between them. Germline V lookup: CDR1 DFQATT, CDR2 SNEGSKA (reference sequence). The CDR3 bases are TGCAGTGCTCGCCTGGGGAACAATGAGCAGTTCTTC. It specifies CSARLGNNEQFF.

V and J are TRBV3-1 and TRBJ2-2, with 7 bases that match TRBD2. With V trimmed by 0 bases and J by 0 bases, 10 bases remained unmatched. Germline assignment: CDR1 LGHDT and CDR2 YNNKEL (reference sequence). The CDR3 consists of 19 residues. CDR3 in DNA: TGTGCCAGCAGCCAAGATTACGGCATAGCGGGTACGAACACCGGGGAGCTGTTTTTT. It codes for CASSQDYGIAGTNTGELFF.

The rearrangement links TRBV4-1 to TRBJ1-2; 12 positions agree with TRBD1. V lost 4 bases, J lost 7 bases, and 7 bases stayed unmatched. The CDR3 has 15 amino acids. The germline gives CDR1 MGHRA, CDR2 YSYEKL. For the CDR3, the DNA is TGCGCCAGCAGCCGACGGGGACAGGGGGCGCTTGGCTACACCTTC. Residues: CASSRRGQGALGYTF.

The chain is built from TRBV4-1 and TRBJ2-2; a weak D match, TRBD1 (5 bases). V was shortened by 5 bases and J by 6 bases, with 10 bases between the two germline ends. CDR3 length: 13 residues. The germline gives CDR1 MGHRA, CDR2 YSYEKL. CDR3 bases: TGCGCCAGCAGCGCCAGGGATCCCGGGGAGCTGTTTTTT. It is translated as CASSARDPGELFF.

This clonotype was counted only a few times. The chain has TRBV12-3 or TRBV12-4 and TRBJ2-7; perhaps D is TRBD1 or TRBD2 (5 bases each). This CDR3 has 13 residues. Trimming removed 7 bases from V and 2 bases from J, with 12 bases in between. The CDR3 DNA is TGTGCCAGCACGGCGGGCAGGGCCTACGAGCAGTACTTC. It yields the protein CASTAGRAYEQYF.

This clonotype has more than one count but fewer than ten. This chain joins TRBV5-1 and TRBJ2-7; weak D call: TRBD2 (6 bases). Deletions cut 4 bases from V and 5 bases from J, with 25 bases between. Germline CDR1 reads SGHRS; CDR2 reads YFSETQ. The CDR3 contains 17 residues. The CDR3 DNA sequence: TGCGCCAGCAGCCTGACGCATTGGGGGGATGAATCCGACGAGCAGTACTTC. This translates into CASSLTHWGDESDEQYF.

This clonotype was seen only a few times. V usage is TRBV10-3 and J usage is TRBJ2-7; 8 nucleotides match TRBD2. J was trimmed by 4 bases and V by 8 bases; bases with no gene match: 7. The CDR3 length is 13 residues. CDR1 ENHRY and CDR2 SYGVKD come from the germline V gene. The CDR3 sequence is CAISGGRSYEQYF. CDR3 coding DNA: TGTGCCATCTCTGGCGGGAGGAGTTACGAGCAGTACTTC.

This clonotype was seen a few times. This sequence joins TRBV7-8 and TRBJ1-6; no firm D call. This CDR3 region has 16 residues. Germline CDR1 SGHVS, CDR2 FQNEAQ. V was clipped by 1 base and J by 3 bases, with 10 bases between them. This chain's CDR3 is CASSLGTEIYNSPLHF. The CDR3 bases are TGTGCCAGCAGCTTAGGGACCGAGATCTATAATTCACCCCTCCACTTT.

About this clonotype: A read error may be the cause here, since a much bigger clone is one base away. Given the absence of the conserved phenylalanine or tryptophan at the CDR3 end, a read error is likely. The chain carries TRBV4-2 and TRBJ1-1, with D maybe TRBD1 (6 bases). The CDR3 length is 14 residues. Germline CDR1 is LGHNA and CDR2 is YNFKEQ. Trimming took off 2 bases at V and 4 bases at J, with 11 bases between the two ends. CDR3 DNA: TGTGCCAGCAGCCAACCGGACAGTACCACTGAAGCTTTCGTT. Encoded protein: CASSQPDSTTEAFV.

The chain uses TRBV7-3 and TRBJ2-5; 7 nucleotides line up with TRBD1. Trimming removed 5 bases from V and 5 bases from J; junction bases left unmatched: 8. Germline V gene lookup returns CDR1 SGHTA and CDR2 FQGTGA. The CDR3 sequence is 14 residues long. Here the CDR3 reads CASSPVTGSETQYF. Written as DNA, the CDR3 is TGTGCCAGCAGCCCCGTGACAGGGTCCGAGACCCAGTACTTC.

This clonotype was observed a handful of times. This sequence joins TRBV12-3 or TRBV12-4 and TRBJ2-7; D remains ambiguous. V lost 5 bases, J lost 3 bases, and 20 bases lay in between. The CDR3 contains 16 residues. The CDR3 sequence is CASSVVGRSGYYEQYF. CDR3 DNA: TGTGCCAGCAGTGTAGTCGGACGCTCTGGGTACTACGAGCAGTACTTC.